This T cell receptor (beta chain) emerged from a study of cytomegalovirus exposure and HLA in healthy donors. Points from the study as a whole: Donor immune exposure was known only as CMV serostatus. Clonal expansion was found to be greater in HLA-associated TCR beta chains than in equally common others in a later analysis. Most TCR sequences proved rare, with some public TCRs found in many donors.

Comments on this clone: Its antigen is unidentified.

The PCR was carried out with 60 Vbeta primers and 13 Jbeta primers. Sequenced by immunoSEQ multiplex PCR; TCRdb stores in-frame clones only, minus some. This repertoire shows 150,000 to 200,000 clones, approximately 82% found once; its top ten account for roughly 8%. V shed 6 bases, J shed 0 bases, and the junction held 11 bases outside the gene matches. Germline-derived CDR1 and CDR2 are MNHEY and SMNVEV (reference sequence). This CDR3 has 17 residues. The donors, nominally healthy at sampling, likely had unrecorded immune exposures. The source is a woman between 40 and 50 years old in good health and CMV-seropositive. The chain combines TRBV27 with TRBJ1-3; TRBD1 aligns across 7 bases. Sequencing was done on a sample of PBMCs. The CDR3 DNA follows: TGTGCCAGCAGCCCCACGGGACAGCCTTTCTCTGGAAACACCATATATTTT. This codes for CASSPTGQPFSGNTIYF.